The rows below give T cell receptor beta chains drawn from one sample of a study of CD8+ T cells in alopecia areata. This table comes from immunoSEQ multiplex PCR, and its TCRdb copy is limited to in-frame clones, with some not included. This sample has under 200,000 clones; around three fifths occur once, and the top ten carry 11% to 15%. The input for sequencing was CD4+ T cells sorted from blood, taken at week 24, from a patient treated with tofacitinib. The receptor set was obtained from a human donor with alopecia areata. Each CDR3 is given with its conserved first and last residue. Each record gives: J gene, V gene, clone size, CDR3 protein. The size field is filled for only some rows; it gives once, few, many or a size class.

TRBJ1-5 | TRBV30 | NA | CAWSVGGYSNQPQHF
TRBJ1-1 | TRBV29-1 | NA | CSVEEQRNTEAFF
TRBJ2-1 | TRBV29-1 | NA | CSVVGTGGDEQFF
TRBJ2-3 | TRBV27 | once | CASSPQGDTQYF
TRBJ1-1 | TRBV23-1 | NA | CASRSQGVATEAFF
TRBJ2-5 | TRBV5-1 | few | CASRRLAGPAPETQYF
TRBJ2-5 | TRBV30 | NA | CALSRGLSAQYF
TRBJ2-7 | TRBV15 | NA | CATSRDLTYEQYF
TRBJ2-5 | TRBV9 | NA | CASSVGGGVETQYF
TRBJ2-4 | TRBV2 | NA | CASRGLAGKNIQYF